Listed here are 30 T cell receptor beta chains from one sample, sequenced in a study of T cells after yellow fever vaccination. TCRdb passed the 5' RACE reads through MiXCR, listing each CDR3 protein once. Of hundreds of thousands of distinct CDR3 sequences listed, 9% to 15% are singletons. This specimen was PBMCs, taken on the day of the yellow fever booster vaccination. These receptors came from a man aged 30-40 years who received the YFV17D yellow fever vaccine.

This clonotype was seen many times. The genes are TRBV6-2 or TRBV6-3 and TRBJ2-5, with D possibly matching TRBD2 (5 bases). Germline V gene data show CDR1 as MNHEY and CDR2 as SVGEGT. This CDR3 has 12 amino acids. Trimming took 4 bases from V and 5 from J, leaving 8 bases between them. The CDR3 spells CASSLEVETQYF. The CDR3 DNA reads TGTGCCAGCAGTTTGGAGGTGGAGACCCAGTACTTC.

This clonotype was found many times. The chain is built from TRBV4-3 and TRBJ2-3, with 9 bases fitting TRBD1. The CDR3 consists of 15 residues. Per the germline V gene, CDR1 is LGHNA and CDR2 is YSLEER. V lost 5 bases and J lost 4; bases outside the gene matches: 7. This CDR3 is CASSLQGAPPDTQYF. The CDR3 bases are TGCGCCAGCAGCTTACAGGGGGCGCCACCAGATACGCAGTATTTT.

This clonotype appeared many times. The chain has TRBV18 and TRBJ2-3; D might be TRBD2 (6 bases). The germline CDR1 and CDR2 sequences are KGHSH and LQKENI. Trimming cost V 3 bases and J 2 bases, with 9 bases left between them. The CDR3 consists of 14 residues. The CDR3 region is CASSPGGNTDTQYF. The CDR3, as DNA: TGTGCCAGCTCACCGGGGGGAAACACAGATACGCAGTATTTT. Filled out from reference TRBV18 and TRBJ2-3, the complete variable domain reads NAGVMQNPRHLVRRRGQEARLRCSPMKGHSHVYWYRQLPEEGLKFMVYLQKENIIDESGMPKERFSAEFPKEGPSILRIQQVVRGDSAAYFCASSPGGNTDTQYFGPGTRLTVL.

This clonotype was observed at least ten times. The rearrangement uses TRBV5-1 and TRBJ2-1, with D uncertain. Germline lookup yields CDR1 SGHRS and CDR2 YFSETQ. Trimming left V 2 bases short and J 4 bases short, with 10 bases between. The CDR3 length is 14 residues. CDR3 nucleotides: TGCGCCAGCAGCTTAGGGAACCCGTACAATGAGCAGTTCTTC. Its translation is CASSLGNPYNEQFF.

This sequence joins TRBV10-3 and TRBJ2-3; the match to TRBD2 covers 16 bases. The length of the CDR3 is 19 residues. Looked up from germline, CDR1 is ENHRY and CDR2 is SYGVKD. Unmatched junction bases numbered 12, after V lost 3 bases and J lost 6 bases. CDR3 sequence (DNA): TGTGCCATCAGTGAACCCGGGACTAGCGGGAGGGCCAACAGGGATACGCAGTATTTT. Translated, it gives CAISEPGTSGRANRDTQYF.

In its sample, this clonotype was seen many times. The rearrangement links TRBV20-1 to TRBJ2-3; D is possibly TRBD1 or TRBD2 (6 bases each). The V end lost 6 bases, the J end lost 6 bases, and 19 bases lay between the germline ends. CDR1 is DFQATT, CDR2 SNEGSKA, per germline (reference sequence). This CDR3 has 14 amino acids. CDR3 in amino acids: CSAESGAGGDTQYF. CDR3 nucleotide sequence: TGCAGTGCCGAGTCGGGGGCGGGTGGGGATACGCAGTATTTT.

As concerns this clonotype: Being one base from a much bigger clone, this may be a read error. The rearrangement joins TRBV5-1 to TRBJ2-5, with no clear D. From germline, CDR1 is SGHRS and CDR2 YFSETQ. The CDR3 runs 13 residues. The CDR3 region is CTSSLDTSETQYF. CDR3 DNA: TGCACCAGCAGCTTGGATACTTCCGAGACCCAGTACTTC.

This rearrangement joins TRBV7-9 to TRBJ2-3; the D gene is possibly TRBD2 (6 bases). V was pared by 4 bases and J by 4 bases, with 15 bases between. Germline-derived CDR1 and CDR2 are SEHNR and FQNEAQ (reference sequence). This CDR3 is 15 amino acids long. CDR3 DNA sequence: TGTGCCAGCAGCTCCCCTTTCCGGGAGTCAGATACGCAGTATTTT. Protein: CASSSPFRESDTQYF.

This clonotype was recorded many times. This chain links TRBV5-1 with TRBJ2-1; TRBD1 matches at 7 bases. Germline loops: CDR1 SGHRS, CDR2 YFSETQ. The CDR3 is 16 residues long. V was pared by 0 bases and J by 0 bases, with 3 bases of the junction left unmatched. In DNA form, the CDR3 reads TGCGCCAGCAGCTTGGCCGGGGACAGCTCCTACAATGAGCAGTTCTTC. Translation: CASSLAGDSSYNEQFF.

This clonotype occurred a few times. CDR3 region: CASSKQGSGELFF. CDR3 bases: TGTGCCAGTAGTAAACAGGGCAGCGGGGAGCTGTTTTTT. The V and J genes are TRBV19 and TRBJ2-2; perhaps TRBD1 as D (6 bases). The V gene's germline CDR1 is LNHDA and CDR2 SQIVND (reference sequence). V was trimmed by 4 bases and J by 7 bases, leaving 10 bases between them. CDR3 length equals 13 residues. The full variable domain, completed using reference TRBV19 and TRBJ2-2, is DGGITQSPKYLFRKEGQNVTLSCEQNLNHDAMYWYRQDPGQGLRLIYYSQIVNDFQKGDIAEGYSVSREKKESFPLTVTSAQKNPTAFYLCASSKQGSGELFFGEGSRLTVL.

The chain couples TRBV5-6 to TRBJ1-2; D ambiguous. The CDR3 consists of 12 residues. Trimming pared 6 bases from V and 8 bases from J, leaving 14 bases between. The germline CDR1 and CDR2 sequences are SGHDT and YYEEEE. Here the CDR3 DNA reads TGTGCCAGCACGCCAGATCGGAGGGGCTACACCTTC. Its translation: CASTPDRRGYTF.

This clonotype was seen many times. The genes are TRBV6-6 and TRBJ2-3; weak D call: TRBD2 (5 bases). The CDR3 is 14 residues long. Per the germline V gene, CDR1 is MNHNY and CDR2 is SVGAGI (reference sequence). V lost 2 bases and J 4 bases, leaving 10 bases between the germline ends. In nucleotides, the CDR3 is TGTGCCAGCAGTTACCAGACGGACTCAGATACGCAGTATTTT. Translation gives CASSYQTDSDTQYF.

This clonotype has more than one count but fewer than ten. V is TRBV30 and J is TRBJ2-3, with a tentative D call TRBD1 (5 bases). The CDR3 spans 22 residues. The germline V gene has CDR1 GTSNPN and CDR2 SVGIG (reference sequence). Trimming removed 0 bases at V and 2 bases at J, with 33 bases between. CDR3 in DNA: TGTGCCTGGAGTGTACAGGCTGAGCACTTGGAACCCGAGCACCCCTTCACAGATACGCAGTATTTT. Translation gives CAWSVQAEHLEPEHPFTDTQYF.

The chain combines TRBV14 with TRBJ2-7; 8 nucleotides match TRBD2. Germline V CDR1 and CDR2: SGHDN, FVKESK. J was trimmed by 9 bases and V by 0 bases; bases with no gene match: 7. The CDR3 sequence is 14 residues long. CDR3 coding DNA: TGTGCCAGCAGCCAAGACGGGACTAGGTCTGTGCAGTACTTC. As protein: CASSQDGTRSVQYF.

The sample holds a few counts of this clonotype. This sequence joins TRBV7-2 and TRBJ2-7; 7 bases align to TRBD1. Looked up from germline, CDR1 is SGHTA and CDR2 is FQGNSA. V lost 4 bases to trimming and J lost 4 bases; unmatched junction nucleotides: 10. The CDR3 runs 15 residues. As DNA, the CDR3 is TGTGCCAGCAGCTCAGACCTGGGACAGCTGTACGAGCAGTACTTC. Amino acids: CASSSDLGQLYEQYF.

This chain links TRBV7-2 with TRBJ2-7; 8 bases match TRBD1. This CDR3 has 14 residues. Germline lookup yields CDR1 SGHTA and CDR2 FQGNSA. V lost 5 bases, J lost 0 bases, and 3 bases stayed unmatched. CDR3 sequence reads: CASSGQGSSYEQYF. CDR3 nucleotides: TGTGCCAGCAGCGGACAGGGTAGCTCCTACGAGCAGTACTTC.

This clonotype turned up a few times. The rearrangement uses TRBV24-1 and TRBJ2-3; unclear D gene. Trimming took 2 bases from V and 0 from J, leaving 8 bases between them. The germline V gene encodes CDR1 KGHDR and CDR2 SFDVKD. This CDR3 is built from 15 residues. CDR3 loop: CATSDYGSSTDTQYF. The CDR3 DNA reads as TGTGCCACCAGTGATTACGGCTCCAGCACAGATACGCAGTATTTT.

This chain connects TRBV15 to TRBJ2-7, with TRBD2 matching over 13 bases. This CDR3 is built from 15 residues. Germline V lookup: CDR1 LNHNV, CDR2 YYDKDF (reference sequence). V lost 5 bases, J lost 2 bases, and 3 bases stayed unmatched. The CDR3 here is CATSGGLAGAYEQYF. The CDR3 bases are TGTGCCACCAGCGGCGGACTAGCGGGAGCCTACGAGCAGTACTTC.

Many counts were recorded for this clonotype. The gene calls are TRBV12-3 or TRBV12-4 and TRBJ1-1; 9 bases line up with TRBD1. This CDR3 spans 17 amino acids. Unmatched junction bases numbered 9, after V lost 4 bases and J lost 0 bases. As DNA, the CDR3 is TGTGCCAGCAGTTCGCAACAGGGGGCGGGAGTGAACACTGAAGCTTTCTTT. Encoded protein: CASSSQQGAGVNTEAFF.

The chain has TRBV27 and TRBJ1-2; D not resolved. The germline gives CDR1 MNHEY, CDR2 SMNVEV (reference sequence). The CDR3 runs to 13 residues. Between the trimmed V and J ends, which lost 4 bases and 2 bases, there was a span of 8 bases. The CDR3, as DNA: TGTGCCAGCAGTTCCGCCCTGAACTATGGCTACACCTTC. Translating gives CASSSALNYGYTF.

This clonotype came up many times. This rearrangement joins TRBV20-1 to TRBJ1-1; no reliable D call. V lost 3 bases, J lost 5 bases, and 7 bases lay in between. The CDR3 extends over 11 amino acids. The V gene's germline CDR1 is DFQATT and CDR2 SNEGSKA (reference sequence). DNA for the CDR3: TGCAGTGCTAGCGGTGGGACTGAAGCTTTCTTT. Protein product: CSASGGTEAFF.

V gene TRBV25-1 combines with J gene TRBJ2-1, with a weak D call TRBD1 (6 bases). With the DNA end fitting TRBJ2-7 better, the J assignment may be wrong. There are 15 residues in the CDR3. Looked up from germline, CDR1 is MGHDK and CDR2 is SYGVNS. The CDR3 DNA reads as TGTGCCAGCAGTGGGCGGGCAGGGGTGGCCAATGAGCAGTACTTC. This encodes CASSGRAGVANEQYF.

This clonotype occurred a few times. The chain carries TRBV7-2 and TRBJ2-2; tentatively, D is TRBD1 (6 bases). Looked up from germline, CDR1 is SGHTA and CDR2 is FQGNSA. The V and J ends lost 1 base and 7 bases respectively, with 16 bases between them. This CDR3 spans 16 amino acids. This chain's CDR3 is CASSLEGTQGHGELFF. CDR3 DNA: TGTGCCAGCAGCTTAGAGGGGACCCAGGGGCACGGGGAGCTGTTTTTT.

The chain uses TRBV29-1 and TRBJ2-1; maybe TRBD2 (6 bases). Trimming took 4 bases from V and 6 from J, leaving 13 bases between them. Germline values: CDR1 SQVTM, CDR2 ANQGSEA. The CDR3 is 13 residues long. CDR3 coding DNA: TGCAGCGTTGGGGCTAGCGTGGTCAATGAGCAGTTCTTC. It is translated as CSVGASVVNEQFF.

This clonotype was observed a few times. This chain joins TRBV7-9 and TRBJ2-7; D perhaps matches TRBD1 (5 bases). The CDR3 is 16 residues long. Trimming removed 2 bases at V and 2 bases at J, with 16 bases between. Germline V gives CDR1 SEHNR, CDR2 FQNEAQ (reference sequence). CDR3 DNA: TGTGCCAGCAGCTTAACCCGGGCAGGGCGGACCTACGAGCAGTACTTC. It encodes CASSLTRAGRTYEQYF.

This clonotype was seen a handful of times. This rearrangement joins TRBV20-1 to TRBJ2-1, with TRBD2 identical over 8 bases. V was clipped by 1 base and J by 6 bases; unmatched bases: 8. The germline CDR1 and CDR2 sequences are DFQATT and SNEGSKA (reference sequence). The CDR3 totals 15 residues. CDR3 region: CSARVHGRASNEQFF. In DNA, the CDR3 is TGCAGTGCTAGAGTACACGGGAGGGCTTCCAATGAGCAGTTCTTC.

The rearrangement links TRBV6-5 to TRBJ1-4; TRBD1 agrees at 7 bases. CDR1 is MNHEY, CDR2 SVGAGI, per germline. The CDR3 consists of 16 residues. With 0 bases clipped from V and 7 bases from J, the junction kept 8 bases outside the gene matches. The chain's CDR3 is CASSYSTGDGSEKLFF. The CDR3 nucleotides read TGTGCCAGCAGTTACTCAACAGGGGACGGCAGTGAAAAACTGTTTTTT.

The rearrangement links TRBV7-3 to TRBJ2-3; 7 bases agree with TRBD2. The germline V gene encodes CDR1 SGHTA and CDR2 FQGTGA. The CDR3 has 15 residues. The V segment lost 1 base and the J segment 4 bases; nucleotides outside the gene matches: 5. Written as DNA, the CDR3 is TGTGCCAGCAGCTTAAACGGCGGGAGTGCAGATACGCAGTATTTT. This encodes CASSLNGGSADTQYF.

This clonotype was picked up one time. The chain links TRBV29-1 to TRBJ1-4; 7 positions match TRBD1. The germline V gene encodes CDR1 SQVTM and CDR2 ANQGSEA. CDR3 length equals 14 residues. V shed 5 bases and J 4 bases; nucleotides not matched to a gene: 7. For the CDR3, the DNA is TGCAGCGTTAAGACAGGGAGCAATAATGAAAAACTGTTTTTT. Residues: CSVKTGSNNEKLFF.

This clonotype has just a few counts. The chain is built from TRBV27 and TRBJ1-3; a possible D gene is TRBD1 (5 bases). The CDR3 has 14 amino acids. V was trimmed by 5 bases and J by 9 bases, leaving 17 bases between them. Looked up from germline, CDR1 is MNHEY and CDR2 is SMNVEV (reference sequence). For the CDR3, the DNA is TGTGCCAGCAGTCCAGACAGCCTGGGGGGCACCATATATTTT. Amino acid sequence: CASSPDSLGGTIYF.